This T cell receptor beta chain stems from a study of cytomegalovirus exposure and HLA in healthy donors. Concerning this clone itself: What it binds is unknown.

The germline V and J ends were trimmed by 3 bases and 2 bases, with 11 bases remaining between them. CDR3 length equals 14 residues. Germline V gives CDR1 LNHDA, CDR2 SQIVND (reference sequence). Whole-study findings and limits: When presence/absence was analysed, sequencing depth was taken to be roughly uniform across donors. Both high specificity and high sensitivity reportedly marked the classifier's diagnosis of cytomegalovirus status. Per a prior analysis, the majority of TCR beta V segments were productive roughly 90% or roughly 30% of the time.

The primer mix had 60 Vbeta and 13 Jbeta primers. Authors' methods: As a later analysis found, there were 70 million to 80 million unique TCR beta chains, of which roughly 11 million were shared. Assay used: immunoSEQ multiplex PCR; TCRdb lists only in-frame clones, some missing. The V and J calls and clone size come from that table; D and trimming were worked out from the DNA. The sample holds roughly 80,000 clones, roughly 74% seen once. This TCR derives from a woman in her 50s in good health and CMV-seropositive. The source material was PBMCs. V gene TRBV19 combines with J gene TRBJ2-7; D may be TRBD2 (5 bases). CDR3 sequence reads: CASSIGGLAYEQYF. Here the CDR3 DNA reads TGTGCCAGTAGTATCGGCGGGTTGGCCTACGAGCAGTACTTC.